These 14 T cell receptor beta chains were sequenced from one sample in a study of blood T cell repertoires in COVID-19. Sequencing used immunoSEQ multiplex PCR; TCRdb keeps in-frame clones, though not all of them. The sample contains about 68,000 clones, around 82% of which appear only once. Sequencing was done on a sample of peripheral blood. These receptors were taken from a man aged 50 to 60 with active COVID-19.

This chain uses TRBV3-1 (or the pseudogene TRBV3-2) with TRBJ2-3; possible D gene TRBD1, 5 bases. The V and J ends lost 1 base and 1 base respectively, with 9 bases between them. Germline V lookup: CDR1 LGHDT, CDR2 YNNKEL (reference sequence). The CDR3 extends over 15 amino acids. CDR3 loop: CASSQAGFGTDTQYF. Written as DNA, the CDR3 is TGTGCCAGCAGCCAAGCAGGGTTCGGCACAGATACGCAGTATTTT.

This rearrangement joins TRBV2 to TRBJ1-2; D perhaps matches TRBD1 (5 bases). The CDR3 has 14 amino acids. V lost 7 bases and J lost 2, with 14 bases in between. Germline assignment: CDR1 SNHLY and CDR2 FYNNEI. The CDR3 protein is CASKEGRGNYGYTF. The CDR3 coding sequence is TGTGCCAGCAAAGAGGGGCGGGGAAACTATGGCTACACCTTC.

CDR3 amino acids: CAWRTSSGNTIYF. CDR3 sequence (DNA): TGTGCCTGGAGGACATCCTCTGGAAACACCATATATTTT. The rearrangement links TRBV30 to TRBJ1-3; no clear D gene. Germline V gene sequence: CDR1 GTSNPN, CDR2 SVGIG (reference sequence). The V end lost 3 bases, the J end lost 0 bases, and 6 bases lay between the germline ends. The CDR3 consists of 13 residues.

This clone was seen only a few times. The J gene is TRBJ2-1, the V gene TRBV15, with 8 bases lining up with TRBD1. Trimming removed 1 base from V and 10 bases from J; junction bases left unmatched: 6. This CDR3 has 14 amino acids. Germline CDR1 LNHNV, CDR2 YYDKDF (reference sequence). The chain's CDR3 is CATSRGQGAKEQFF. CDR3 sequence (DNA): TGTGCCACCAGCAGAGGGCAGGGGGCTAAGGAGCAGTTCTTC.

CDR3 region: CAIRDTSTGELFF. CDR3 sequence (DNA): TGTGCCATCCGGGACACATCCACCGGGGAGCTGTTTTTT. This rearrangement joins TRBV10-3 to TRBJ2-2, with D possibly matching TRBD1 (6 bases). This CDR3 has 13 amino acids. Germline loops: CDR1 ENHRY, CDR2 SYGVKD. V dropped 8 bases and J dropped 4 bases, with 11 bases sitting between them.

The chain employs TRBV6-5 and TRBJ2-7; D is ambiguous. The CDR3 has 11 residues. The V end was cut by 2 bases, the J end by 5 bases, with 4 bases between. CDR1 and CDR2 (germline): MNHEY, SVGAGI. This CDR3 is CASSYSHEQYF. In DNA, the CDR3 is TGTGCCAGCAGTTACAGCCACGAGCAGTACTTC.

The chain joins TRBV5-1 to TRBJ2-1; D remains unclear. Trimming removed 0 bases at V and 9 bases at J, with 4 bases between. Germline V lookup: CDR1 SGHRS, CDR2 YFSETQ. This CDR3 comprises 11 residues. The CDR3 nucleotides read TGCGCCAGCAGCTTGGGAGGTGAGCAGTTCTTC. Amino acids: CASSLGGEQFF.

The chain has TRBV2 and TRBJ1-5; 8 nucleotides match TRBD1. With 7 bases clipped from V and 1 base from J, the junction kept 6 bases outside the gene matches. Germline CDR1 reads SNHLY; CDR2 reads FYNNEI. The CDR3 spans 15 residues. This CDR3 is CASKIRQGSNQPQHF. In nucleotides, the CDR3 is TGTGCCAGCAAGATTCGACAGGGGAGCAATCAGCCCCAGCATTTT.

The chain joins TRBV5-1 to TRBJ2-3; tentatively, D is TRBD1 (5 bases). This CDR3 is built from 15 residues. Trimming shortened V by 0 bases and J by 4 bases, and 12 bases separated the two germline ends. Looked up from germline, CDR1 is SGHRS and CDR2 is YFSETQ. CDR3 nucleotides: TGCGCCAGCAGCTTGGCGGTTCTAGGGGCAGATACGCAGTATTTT. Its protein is CASSLAVLGADTQYF.

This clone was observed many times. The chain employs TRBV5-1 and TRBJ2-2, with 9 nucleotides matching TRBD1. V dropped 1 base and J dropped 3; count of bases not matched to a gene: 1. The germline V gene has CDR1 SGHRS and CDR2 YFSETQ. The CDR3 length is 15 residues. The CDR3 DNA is TGCGCCAGCAGCTTGACAGGGGGCTACACCGGGGAGCTGTTTTTT. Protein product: CASSLTGGYTGELFF.

CDR3 bases: TGTGCCAGCAGCTTGAGGGTTGAACCCTACGAGCAGTACTTC. Its protein is CASSLRVEPYEQYF. The genes are TRBV11-2 and TRBJ2-7, with D possibly matching TRBD2 (5 bases). There are 14 residues in the CDR3. CDR1 and CDR2 from the germline V gene are SGHAT and FQNNGV. The V end was cut by 3 bases, the J end by 2 bases, with 11 bases between.

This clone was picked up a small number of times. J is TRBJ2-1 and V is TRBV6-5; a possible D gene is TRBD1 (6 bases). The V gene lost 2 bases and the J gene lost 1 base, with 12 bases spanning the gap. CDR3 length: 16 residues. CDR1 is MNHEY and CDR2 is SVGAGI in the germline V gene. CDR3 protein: CASSYTGTLSYNEQFF. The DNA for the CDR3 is TGTGCCAGCAGTTACACAGGGACCCTATCCTACAATGAGCAGTTCTTC.

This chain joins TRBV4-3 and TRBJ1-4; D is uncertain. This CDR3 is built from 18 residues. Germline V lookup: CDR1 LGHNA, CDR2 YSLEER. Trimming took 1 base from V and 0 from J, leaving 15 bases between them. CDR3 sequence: CASSQGRPSQATNEKLFF. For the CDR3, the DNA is TGCGCCAGCAGCCAAGGGAGACCAAGTCAAGCAACTAATGAAAAACTGTTTTTT.

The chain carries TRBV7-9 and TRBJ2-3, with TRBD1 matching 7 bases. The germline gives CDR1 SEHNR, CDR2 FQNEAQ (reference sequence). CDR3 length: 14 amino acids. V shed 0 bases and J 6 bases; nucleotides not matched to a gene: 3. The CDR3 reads CASSLAGTEDTQYF. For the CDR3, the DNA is TGTGCCAGCAGCTTAGCTGGGACAGAGGATACGCAGTATTTT.